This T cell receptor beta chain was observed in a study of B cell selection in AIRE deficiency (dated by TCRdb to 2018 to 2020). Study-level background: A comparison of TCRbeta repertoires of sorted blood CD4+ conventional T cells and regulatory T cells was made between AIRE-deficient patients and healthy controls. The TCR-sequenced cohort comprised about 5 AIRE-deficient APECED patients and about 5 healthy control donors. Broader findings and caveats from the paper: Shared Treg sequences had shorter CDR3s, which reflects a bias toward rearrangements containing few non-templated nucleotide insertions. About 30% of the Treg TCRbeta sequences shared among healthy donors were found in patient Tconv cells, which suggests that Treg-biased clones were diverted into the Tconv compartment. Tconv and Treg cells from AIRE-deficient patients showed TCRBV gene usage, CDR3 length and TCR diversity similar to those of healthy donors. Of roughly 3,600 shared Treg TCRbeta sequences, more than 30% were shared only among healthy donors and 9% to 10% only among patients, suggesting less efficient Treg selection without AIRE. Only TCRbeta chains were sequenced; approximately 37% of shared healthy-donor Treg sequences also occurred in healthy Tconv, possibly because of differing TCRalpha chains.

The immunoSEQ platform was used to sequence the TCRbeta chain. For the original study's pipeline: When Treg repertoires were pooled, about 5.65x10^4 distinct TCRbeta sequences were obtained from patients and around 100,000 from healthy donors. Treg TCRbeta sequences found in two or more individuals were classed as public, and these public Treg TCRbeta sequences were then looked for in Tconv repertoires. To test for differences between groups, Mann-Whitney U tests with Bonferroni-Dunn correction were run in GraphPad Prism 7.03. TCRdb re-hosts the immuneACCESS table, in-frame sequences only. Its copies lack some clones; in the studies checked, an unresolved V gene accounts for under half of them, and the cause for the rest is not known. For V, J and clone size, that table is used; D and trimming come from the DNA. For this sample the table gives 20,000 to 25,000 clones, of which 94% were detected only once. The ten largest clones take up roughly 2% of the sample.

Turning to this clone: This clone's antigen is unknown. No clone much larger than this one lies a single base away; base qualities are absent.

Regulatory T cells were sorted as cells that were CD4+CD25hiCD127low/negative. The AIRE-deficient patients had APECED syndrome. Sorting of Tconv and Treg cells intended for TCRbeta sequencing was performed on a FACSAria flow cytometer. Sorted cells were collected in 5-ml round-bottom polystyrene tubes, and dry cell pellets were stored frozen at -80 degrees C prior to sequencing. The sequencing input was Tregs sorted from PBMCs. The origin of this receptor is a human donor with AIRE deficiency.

Here is the DNA: TGTGCCAGCAGCATCCCCAAGGGGGGCTGGGGAAACACCATATATTTT. This encodes CASSIPKGGWGNTIYF. The receptor chain draws on TRBV7-9 and TRBJ1-3, and perhaps TRBD1 as D gene, on 6 matching bases. Reading from cysteine to phenylalanine, the CDR3 counts 16 amino acids. Only the CDR3 region is kept as DNA, spanning 48 bases read in frame from base 1. Trimming at the junction amounts to 5 bases on V and 4 bases on J, and the germline ends lie 18 bases apart. CDR1 and CDR2 are read off the germline V gene (reference sequence) as SEHNR and FQNEAQ.